This T cell receptor (beta chain) was sequenced in a study of regulatory T cells in long-lasting Graves disease. Study-level information: Antithyroid drug use was under 3 months in newly diagnosed Graves' patients.

Specified time point: newly diagnosed GD, antithyroid drugs for less than 3 months. The TCR library was prepared using RNA isolated from PBMCs. This clonotype has a count of ten or more. The CDR3 sequence is 14 residues long. The V end was cut by 7 bases, the J end by 1 base, with 13 bases between. Germline V CDR1 and CDR2: MDHEN, SYDVKM. CDR3-region Arm-PCR and iRepertoire HTBI primers produced the TCR beta libraries. TCRdb itself ran the multiplex PCR reads through MiXCR, one entry per CDR3 protein. The top ten hold 15% to 20% of the sample, which has under 800,000 distinct CDR3 sequences, roughly 16% seen once. These data were also reused for a study on T cells in Graves' hyperthyroidism and ophthalmopathy. This second report adds: Primed by the HTBI set, a first-round RT-PCR was run on the TCR CDR3.

This sequence joins TRBV28 and TRBJ1-2; D call uncertain. This material consisted of peripheral blood mononuclear cells (PBMCs), taken at new diagnosis, from a patient treated with antithyroid drugs. The receptor was derived from a woman in her thirties with Graves disease. CDR3 DNA: TGTGCCAGCACCACCCCGGGCAATAACTATGGCTACACCTTC. Translation: CASTTPGNNYGYTF.